This T cell receptor beta chain was sequenced during a study of cytomegalovirus exposure and HLA in healthy donors. PCR involved 60 Vbeta and 13 Jbeta primers. TCRdb's table, derived via immunoSEQ multiplex PCR, lists solely in-frame clones and lacks some. There are some 67,000 clones in the sample; about 71% occur only once, and 7.8% lies in the top ten. V was clipped by 4 bases and J by 3 bases; unmatched bases: 6. The germline V gene has CDR1 MNHEY and CDR2 SMNVEV (reference sequence). The CDR3 is 15 residues long. Sequenced sample: PBMCs. The chain joins TRBV27 to TRBJ1-1; 9 positions agree with TRBD1. The TCR was taken from a man between 60 and 75 years old in good health and CMV-seropositive. CDR3 sequence (DNA): TGTGCCAGCAGTTCCAGTACAGGGGGCTACACTGAAGCTTTCTTT. Translating it yields CASSSSTGGYTEAFF.